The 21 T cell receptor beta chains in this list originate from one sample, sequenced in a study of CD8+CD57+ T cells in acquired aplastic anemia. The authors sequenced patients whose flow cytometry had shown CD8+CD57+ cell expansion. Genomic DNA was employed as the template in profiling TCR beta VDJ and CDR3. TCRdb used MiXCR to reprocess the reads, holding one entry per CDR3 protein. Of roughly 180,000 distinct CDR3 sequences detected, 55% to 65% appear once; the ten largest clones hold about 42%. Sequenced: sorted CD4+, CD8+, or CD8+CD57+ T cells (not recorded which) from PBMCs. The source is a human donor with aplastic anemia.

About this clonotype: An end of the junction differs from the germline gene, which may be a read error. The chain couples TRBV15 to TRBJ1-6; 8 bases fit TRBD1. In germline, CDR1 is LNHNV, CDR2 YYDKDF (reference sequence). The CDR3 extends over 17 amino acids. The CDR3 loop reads CATSRETGARDDSPLHF. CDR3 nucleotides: TGTGCCACCAGCAGAGAGACAGGGGCGAGGGACGATTCGCCCCTCCACTTT.

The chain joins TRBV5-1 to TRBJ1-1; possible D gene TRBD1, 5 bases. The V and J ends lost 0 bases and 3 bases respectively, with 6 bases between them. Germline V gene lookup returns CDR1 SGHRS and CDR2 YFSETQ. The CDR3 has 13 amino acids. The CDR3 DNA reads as TGCGCCAGCAGCTTGGGACAGCACACTGAAGCTTTCTTT. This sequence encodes CASSLGQHTEAFF. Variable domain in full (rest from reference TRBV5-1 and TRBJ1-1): KAGVTQTPRYLIKTRGQQVTLSCSPISGHRSVSWYQQTPGQGLQFLFEYFSETQRNKGNFPGRFSGRQFSNSRSEMNVSTLELGDSALYLCASSLGQHTEAFFGQGTRLTVV.

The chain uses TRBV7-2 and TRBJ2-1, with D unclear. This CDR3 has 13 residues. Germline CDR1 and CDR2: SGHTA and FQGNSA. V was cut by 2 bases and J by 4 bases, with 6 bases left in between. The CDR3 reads CASSLIGYNEQFF. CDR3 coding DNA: TGTGCCAGCAGCTTAATCGGATACAATGAGCAGTTCTTC.

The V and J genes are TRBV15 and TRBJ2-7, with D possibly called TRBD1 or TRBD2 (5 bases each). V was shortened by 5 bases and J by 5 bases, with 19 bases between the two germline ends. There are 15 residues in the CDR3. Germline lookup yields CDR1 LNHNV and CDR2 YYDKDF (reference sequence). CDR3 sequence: CATSGPTGARDEQYF. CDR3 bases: TGTGCCACCAGCGGTCCGACCGGGGCGAGGGACGAGCAGTACTTC.

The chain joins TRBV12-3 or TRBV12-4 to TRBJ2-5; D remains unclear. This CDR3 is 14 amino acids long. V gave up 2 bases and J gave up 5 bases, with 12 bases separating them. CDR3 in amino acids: CASSLFRDAETQYF. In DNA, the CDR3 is TGTGCCAGCAGTTTATTTCGAGATGCGGAGACCCAGTACTTC.

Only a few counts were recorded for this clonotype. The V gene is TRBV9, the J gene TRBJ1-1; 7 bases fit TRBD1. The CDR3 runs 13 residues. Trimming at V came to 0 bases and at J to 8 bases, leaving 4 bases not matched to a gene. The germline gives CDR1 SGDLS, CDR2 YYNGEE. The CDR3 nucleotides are TGTGCCAGCAGCGTAGGACCACAGGGGGAAGCTTTCTTT. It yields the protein CASSVGPQGEAFF.

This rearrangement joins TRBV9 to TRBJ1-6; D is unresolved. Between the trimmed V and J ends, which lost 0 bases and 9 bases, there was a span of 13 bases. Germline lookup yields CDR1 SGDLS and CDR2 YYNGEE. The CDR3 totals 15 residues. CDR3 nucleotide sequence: TGTGCCAGCAGCGTAGAGGCAGCGGTCAGTTCACCCCTCCACTTT. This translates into CASSVEAAVSSPLHF.

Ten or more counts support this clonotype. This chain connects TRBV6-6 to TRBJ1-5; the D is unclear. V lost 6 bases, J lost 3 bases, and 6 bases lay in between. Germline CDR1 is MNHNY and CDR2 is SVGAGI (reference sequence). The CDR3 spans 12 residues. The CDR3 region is CASRDHNQPQHF. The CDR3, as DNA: TGTGCCAGCAGGGACCACAATCAGCCCCAGCATTTT.

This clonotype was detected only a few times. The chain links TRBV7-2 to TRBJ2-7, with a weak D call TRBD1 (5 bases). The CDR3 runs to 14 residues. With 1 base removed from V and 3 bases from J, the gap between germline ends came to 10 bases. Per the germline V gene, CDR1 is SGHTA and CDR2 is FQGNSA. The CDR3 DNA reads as TGTGCCAGCAGCTTAGTACAGGATTACTACGAGCAGTACTTC. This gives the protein CASSLVQDYYEQYF.

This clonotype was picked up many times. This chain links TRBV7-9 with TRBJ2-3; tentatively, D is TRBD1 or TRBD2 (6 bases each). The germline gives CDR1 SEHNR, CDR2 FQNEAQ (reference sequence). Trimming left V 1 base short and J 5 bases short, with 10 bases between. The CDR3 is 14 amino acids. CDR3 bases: TGTGCCAGCAGCTTAGTAGGGGGGAAAGATACGCAGTATTTT. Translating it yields CASSLVGGKDTQYF.

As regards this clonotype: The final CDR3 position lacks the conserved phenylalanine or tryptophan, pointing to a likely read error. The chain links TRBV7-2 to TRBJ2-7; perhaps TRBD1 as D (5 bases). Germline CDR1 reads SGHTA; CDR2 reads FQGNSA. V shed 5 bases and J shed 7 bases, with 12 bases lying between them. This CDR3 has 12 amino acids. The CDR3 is CASSQNQGEQYL. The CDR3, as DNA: TGTGCCAGCAGCCAGAATCAGGGAGAGCAGTACTTA.

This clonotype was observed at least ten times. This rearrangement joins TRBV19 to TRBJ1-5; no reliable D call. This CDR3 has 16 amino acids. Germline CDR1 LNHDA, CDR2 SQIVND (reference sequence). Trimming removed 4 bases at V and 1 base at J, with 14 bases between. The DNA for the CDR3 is TGTGCCAGTAGTAGGGTGAAGGAAATAAGCAATCAGCCCCAGCATTTT. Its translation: CASSRVKEISNQPQHF. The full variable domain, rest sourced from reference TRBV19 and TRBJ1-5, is DGGITQSPKYLFRKEGQNVTLSCEQNLNHDAMYWYRQDPGQGLRLIYYSQIVNDFQKGDIAEGYSVSREKKESFPLTVTSAQKNPTAFYLCASSRVKEISNQPQHFGDGTRLSIL.

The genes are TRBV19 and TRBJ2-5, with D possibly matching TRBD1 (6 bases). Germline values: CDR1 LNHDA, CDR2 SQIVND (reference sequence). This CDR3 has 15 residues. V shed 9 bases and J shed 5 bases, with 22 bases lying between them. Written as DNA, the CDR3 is TGTGCCAGCAGCTTAGGGGCAGGGGAAGGGGAGACCCAGTACTTC. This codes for CASSLGAGEGETQYF.

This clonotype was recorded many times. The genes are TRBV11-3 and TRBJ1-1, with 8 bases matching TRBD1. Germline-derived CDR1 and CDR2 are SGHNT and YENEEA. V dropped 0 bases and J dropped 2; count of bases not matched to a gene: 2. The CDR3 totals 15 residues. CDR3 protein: CASSLDGTGNTEAFF. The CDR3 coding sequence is TGTGCCAGCAGCTTAGACGGGACAGGCAACACTGAAGCTTTCTTT.

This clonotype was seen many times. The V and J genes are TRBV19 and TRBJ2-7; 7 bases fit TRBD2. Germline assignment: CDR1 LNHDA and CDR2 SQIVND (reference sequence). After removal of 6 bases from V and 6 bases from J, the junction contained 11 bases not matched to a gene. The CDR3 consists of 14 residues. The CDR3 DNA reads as TGTGCCAGTAGCGTACGGGACTACTTCTCCGAGCAGTACTTC. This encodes CASSVRDYFSEQYF.

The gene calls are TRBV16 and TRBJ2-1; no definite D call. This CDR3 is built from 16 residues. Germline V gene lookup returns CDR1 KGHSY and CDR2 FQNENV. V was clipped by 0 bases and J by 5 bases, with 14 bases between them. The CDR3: CASSQSSLPPNNEQFF. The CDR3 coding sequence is TGTGCCAGCAGCCAATCTTCCTTGCCCCCCAACAATGAGCAGTTCTTC.

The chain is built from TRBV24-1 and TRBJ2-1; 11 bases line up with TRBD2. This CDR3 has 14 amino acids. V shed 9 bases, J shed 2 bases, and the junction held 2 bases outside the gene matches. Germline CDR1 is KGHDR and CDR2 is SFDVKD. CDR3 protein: CATVAGGPYNEQFF. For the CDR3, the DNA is TGTGCCACCGTAGCGGGAGGGCCCTACAATGAGCAGTTCTTC.

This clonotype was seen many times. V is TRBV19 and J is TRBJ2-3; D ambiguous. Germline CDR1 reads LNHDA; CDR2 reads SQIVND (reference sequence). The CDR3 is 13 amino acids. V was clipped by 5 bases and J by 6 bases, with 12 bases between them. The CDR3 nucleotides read TGTGCCAGTAGTCTTTCTGGGTCCGATACGCAGTATTTT. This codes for CASSLSGSDTQYF.

CDR3 nucleotide sequence: TGTGCCAGTAGCGGATGGCAGGGATTAGGCTACACCTTC. This translates into CASSGWQGLGYTF. The rearrangement links TRBV19 to TRBJ1-2, with D possibly TRBD1 on 5 matching bases. Trimming cost V 6 bases and J 8 bases, with 16 bases left between them. The CDR3 contains 13 residues. Germline lookup yields CDR1 LNHDA and CDR2 SQIVND (reference sequence).

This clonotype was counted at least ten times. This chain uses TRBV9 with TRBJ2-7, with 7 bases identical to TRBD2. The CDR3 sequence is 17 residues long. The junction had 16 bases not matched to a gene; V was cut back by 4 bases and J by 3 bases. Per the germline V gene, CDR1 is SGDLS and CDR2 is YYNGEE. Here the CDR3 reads CASSPWGGGPADYEQYF. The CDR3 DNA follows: TGTGCCAGCAGCCCCTGGGGGGGGGGACCAGCCGACTACGAGCAGTACTTC.

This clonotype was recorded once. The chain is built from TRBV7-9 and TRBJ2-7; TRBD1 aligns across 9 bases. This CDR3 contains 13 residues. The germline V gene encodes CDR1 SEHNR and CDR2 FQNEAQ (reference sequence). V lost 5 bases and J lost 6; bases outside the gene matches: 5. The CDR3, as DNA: TGTGCCAGCAGCCCGCGGACAGGGGTCGAGCAGTACTTC. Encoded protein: CASSPRTGVEQYF.